This TCR beta chain derives from a study of T cells in Graves' hyperthyroidism and ophthalmopathy. The study's findings and limits: Most clonotypes that expanded in the thyroid above 0.001 also showed up in blood. Progression to ophthalmopathy was predicted a median of roughly seven months early.

Germline values: CDR1 KGHDR, CDR2 SFDVKD. The CDR3 spans 16 residues. Regarding this clonotype: Antigen specificity is unknown. With a much larger clone just one base away, this may be a read error.

Template material for amplifying TCR beta CDR3 regions consisted of RNA transcripts. The HTBI set primed first-round TCR CDR3 RT-PCR. TCRdb re-derived calls from the multiplex PCR reads in MiXCR, one entry per CDR3 protein. Among approximately 360,000 distinct CDR3 sequences listed, 15% to 19% were seen once. This TCR was recovered from a woman aged 18-29 years with Graves' hyperthyroidism that later progressed to Graves' ophthalmopathy. Source material: blood. The chain carries TRBV24-1 and TRBJ2-1, with D perhaps TRBD1 or TRBD2 (5 bases each). The CDR3 loop reads CTTSDNRDRRLNEQFF. DNA of the CDR3: TGTACCACCAGTGATAACCGGGACCGACGATTAAATGAGCAGTTCTTC.